The 19 T cell receptor beta chains given below trace back to one sample, sequenced in a study of blood T cell repertoires in COVID-19. Sequenced by immunoSEQ multiplex PCR; TCRdb stores in-frame clones only, minus some. Of approximately 200,000 clones in the sample, 70% to 80% are singletons; the top ten hold around 6%. Sequencing used peripheral blood. These receptors were taken from a woman aged 40 to 55 with COVID-19, enrolled during active disease.

V usage is TRBV2 and J usage is TRBJ1-1; D is ambiguous. The CDR3 length is 12 residues. The germline V and J ends were trimmed by 6 bases and 4 bases, with 9 bases remaining between them. The germline V gene encodes CDR1 SNHLY and CDR2 FYNNEI. The DNA of the CDR3 is TGTGCCAGCAGGGTCAGTCGCACTGAAGCTTTCTTT. Translating it yields CASRVSRTEAFF.

The V call is TRBV6-2 or TRBV6-3, the J call TRBJ1-5; 9 nucleotides align to TRBD1. The CDR3 loop spans 15 amino acids. From germline, CDR1 is MNHEY and CDR2 SVGEGT. V lost 4 bases and J lost 6; bases outside the gene matches: 7. For the CDR3, the DNA is TGTGCCAGCAGTTCCCGGACAGGGGCGGGTCAGCCCCAGCATTTT. Encoded protein: CASSSRTGAGQPQHF.

V usage is TRBV5-1 and J usage is TRBJ2-2, with D possibly matching TRBD2 (5 bases). With 0 bases removed from V and 1 base from J, the gap between germline ends came to 7 bases. CDR1 and CDR2 from the germline V gene are SGHRS and YFSETQ. The CDR3 length is 15 residues. The CDR3 DNA is TGCGCCAGCAGCTTGGCGGGGATGAACACCGGGGAGCTGTTTTTT. Translation: CASSLAGMNTGELFF.

The CDR3 sequence: CASSSSQGLEKLFF. CDR3 in DNA: TGTGCCAGCAGTTCTTCACAGGGGTTGGAAAAACTGTTTTTT. V usage is TRBV28 and J usage is TRBJ1-4; 7 bases map to TRBD1. Trimming at V came to 4 bases and at J to 8 bases, leaving 7 bases not matched to a gene. CDR1 and CDR2 from the germline V gene are MDHEN and SYDVKM. The CDR3 sequence is 14 residues long.

This rearrangement joins TRBV12-3 or TRBV12-4 to TRBJ2-7; the match to TRBD1 covers 7 bases. The CDR3 contains 12 residues. After removal of 5 bases from V and 4 bases from J, the junction contained 2 bases not matched to a gene. CDR3 coding DNA: TGTGCCAGCAGTCTGACAGGGTACGAGCAGTACTTC. As protein: CASSLTGYEQYF.

V is TRBV7-2 and J is TRBJ1-2; 12 bases line up with TRBD1. Germline V lookup: CDR1 SGHTA, CDR2 FQGNSA. V was clipped by 4 bases and J by 6 bases; unmatched bases: 6. The CDR3 has 15 residues. The CDR3 spells CASSSPGQGANGYTF. For the CDR3, the DNA is TGTGCCAGCAGCTCACCGGGACAGGGGGCGAATGGCTACACCTTC.

The chain is built from TRBV5-5 and TRBJ1-2; D is ambiguous. The V gene lost 3 bases and the J gene lost 4 bases, with 7 bases spanning the gap. The CDR3 extends over 12 amino acids. The germline gives CDR1 SGHKS, CDR2 YYEKEE (reference sequence). The CDR3 bases are TGTGCCAGCAGCTCTGGACTCTATGGCTACACCTTC. It codes for CASSSGLYGYTF.

The gene calls are TRBV7-3 and TRBJ1-3; D call uncertain. CDR1 and CDR2 (germline): SGHTA, FQGTGA. V lost 2 bases and J 0 bases, leaving 11 bases between the germline ends. This CDR3 region has 16 residues. CDR3 DNA: TGTGCCAGCAGCTTACTCCCAGAGGGCTCTGGAAACACCATATATTTT. Amino acid sequence: CASSLLPEGSGNTIYF. Complete variable domain (other parts from reference TRBV7-3 and TRBJ1-3): GAGVSQTPSNKVTEKGKYVELRCDPISGHTALYWYRQSLGQGPEFLIYFQGTGAADDSGLPNDRFFAVRPEGSVSTLKIQRTERGDSAVYLCASSLLPEGSGNTIYFGEGSWLTVV.

V gene TRBV28 combines with J gene TRBJ1-5, with 12 positions matching TRBD1. J gave up 7 bases and V 4 bases, and 5 bases lay outside the gene matches. This CDR3 spans 15 amino acids. The germline V gene has CDR1 MDHEN and CDR2 SYDVKM. CDR3: CASSSGQGARQPQHF. In DNA, the CDR3 is TGTGCCAGCAGTTCGGGACAGGGGGCTAGGCAGCCCCAGCATTTT.

This clone was observed a handful of times. The chain combines TRBV9 with TRBJ2-1, with TRBD2 identical over 9 bases. Trimming cost V 0 bases and J 0 bases; bases outside gene matches: 1. The germline V gene has CDR1 SGDLS and CDR2 YYNGEE. The CDR3 is 16 amino acids. This CDR3 reads CASSVGGGASYNEQFF. As DNA, the CDR3 is TGTGCCAGCAGCGTAGGCGGGGGGGCCTCCTACAATGAGCAGTTCTTC.

The rearrangement links TRBV5-4 to TRBJ1-2; D gene unclear. Trimming took 4 bases from V and 3 from J, leaving 10 bases between them. Germline V gives CDR1 SGHNT, CDR2 YYREEE (reference sequence). This CDR3 contains 13 residues. The CDR3 here is CASSLDGYYGYTF. CDR3 bases: TGTGCCAGCAGCCTAGACGGTTACTATGGCTACACCTTC.

The rearrangement uses TRBV5-1 and TRBJ1-5; the D gene is possibly TRBD1 (6 bases). Trimming pared 1 base from V and 7 bases from J, leaving 18 bases between. Germline lookup yields CDR1 SGHRS and CDR2 YFSETQ. The CDR3 loop spans 16 amino acids. The CDR3: CASSLSGDPTSQPQHF. The CDR3 bases are TGCGCCAGCAGCTTGTCAGGGGACCCCACAAGCCAGCCCCAGCATTTT.

This chain connects TRBV4-1 to TRBJ1-2; tentatively, D is TRBD1 (5 bases). The CDR3 has 16 amino acids. Germline lookup yields CDR1 MGHRA and CDR2 YSYEKL. V gave up 4 bases and J gave up 5 bases, with 20 bases separating them. The CDR3 loop reads CASSPGHAAGKYGYTF. CDR3 bases: TGCGCCAGCAGCCCCGGGCATGCGGCAGGGAAATATGGCTACACCTTC.

The chain employs TRBV7-9 and TRBJ2-1; TRBD1 might be the D (6 bases). V was cut by 6 bases and J by 7 bases, with 13 bases left in between. The germline CDR1 and CDR2 sequences are SEHNR and FQNEAQ (reference sequence). CDR3 length equals 13 residues. CDR3 sequence (DNA): TGTGCCAGCAGAGTTGGGGGCCAGAATGAGCAGTTCTTC. It encodes CASRVGGQNEQFF.

The chain uses TRBV6-6 and TRBJ2-2; 7 bases line up with TRBD1. Germline CDR1 is MNHNY and CDR2 is SVGAGI (reference sequence). V lost 7 bases and J lost 3; bases outside the gene matches: 8. This CDR3 comprises 15 residues. The CDR3 loop reads CASIKGGMDTGELFF. The DNA of the CDR3 is TGTGCCAGCATCAAAGGGGGCATGGACACCGGGGAGCTGTTTTTT.

The chain joins TRBV11-2 to TRBJ2-5, with D maybe TRBD2 (6 bases). The V gene lost 5 bases and the J gene lost 4 bases, with 20 bases spanning the gap. The CDR3 is 16 amino acids. Germline loops: CDR1 SGHAT, CDR2 FQNNGV. Here the CDR3 reads CASSPLARPSGETQYF. Written as DNA, the CDR3 is TGTGCCAGCAGCCCCCTAGCGAGGCCCTCGGGAGAGACCCAGTACTTC.

This chain uses TRBV5-1 with TRBJ2-7, with 10 bases lining up with TRBD2. The CDR3 spans 15 residues. With 1 base clipped from V and 2 bases from J, the junction kept 3 bases outside the gene matches. Germline V CDR1 and CDR2: SGHRS, YFSETQ. CDR3 DNA sequence: TGCGCCAGCAGCTTGCTGCTAGCGGGGGCCTACGAGCAGTACTTC. Its protein is CASSLLLAGAYEQYF. Full variable domain (outside the CDR3, taken from reference TRBV5-1 and TRBJ2-7): KAGVTQTPRYLIKTRGQQVTLSCSPISGHRSVSWYQQTPGQGLQFLFEYFSETQRNKGNFPGRFSGRQFSNSRSEMNVSTLELGDSALYLCASSLLLAGAYEQYFGPGTRLTVT.

The chain uses TRBV5-5 and TRBJ2-2; D is possibly TRBD1 (5 bases). The CDR3 extends over 14 amino acids. The germline V gene encodes CDR1 SGHKS and CDR2 YYEKEE (reference sequence). The ends were cut back, 4 bases at V and 1 base at J, with 8 bases in the middle. CDR3: CASSLQGNTGELFF. The CDR3 region has the DNA TGTGCCAGCAGCCTGCAGGGGAACACCGGGGAGCTGTTTTTT.

This chain connects TRBV30 to TRBJ1-4; tentative D call: TRBD1 (5 bases). The CDR3 spans 14 residues. The V end was cut by 0 bases, the J end by 8 bases, with 13 bases between. Germline values: CDR1 GTSNPN, CDR2 SVGIG (reference sequence). The CDR3 nucleotides read TGTGCCTGGAGTGTCAGGGCCAACTGGGAAAAACTGTTTTTT. This gives the protein CAWSVRANWEKLFF.